The next 12 T cell receptor beta chains were all read from a single sample in a study of blood T cell repertoires in COVID-19. TCRdb keeps only in-frame clones here, not all; method: immunoSEQ multiplex PCR. Of 200,000 to 300,000 clones listed, approximately 81% were seen once; the top ten hold 4% to 4.5%. Specimen: peripheral blood. The source of these receptors is a man aged 55 to 70 with acute or convalescent COVID-19.

The CDR3: CASTTGGHTGELFF. DNA of the CDR3: TGTGCCAGCACGACAGGGGGACACACCGGGGAGCTGTTTTTT. The chain links TRBV18 to TRBJ2-2; 9 nucleotides agree with TRBD1. The CDR3 extends over 14 amino acids. V was pared by 8 bases and J by 3 bases, with 4 bases of the junction left unmatched. Germline CDR1 and CDR2: KGHSH and LQKENI.

This chain uses TRBV4-2 with TRBJ2-7; 7 bases are shared with TRBD2. Looked up from germline, CDR1 is LGHNA and CDR2 is YNFKEQ. CDR3 length: 17 residues. The ends lost 0 bases at V and 0 bases at J; junction bases unmatched: 8. The CDR3, as DNA: TGTGCCAGCAGCCAAGATAGAGGGCGCGGGAGCTCCTACGAGCAGTACTTC. Its translation: CASSQDRGRGSSYEQYF.

This chain uses TRBV28 with TRBJ2-2; a possible D gene is TRBD2 (6 bases). This CDR3 is built from 14 residues. Trimming stripped 6 bases from V and 5 bases from J, with 13 bases between. The germline V gene has CDR1 MDHEN and CDR2 SYDVKM. CDR3 sequence: CASRLGGRTGELFF. In nucleotides, the CDR3 is TGTGCCAGCAGGTTAGGTGGGAGGACCGGGGAGCTGTTTTTT.

The chain links TRBV6-5 to TRBJ1-1; 7 bases fit TRBD1. The V gene's germline CDR1 is MNHEY and CDR2 SVGAGI. The CDR3 has 14 amino acids. Unmatched junction bases numbered 3, after V lost 5 bases and J lost 0 bases. The chain's CDR3 is CASSNGQVNTEAFF. CDR3 DNA sequence: TGTGCCAGCAGTAATGGACAGGTGAACACTGAAGCTTTCTTT.

The V and J genes are TRBV4-1 and TRBJ1-6; D gene ambiguous. Germline CDR1 is MGHRA and CDR2 is YSYEKL. The ends were cut back, 3 bases at V and 5 bases at J, with 11 bases in the middle. This CDR3 region has 15 residues. CDR3 bases: TGCGCCAGCAGCCAGGCACCTCTCAATAATTCACCCCTCCACTTT. Protein sequence: CASSQAPLNNSPLHF.

The chain's CDR3 is CASSPARTGYNQPQHF. In nucleotides, the CDR3 is TGTGCCAGCAGCCCGGCTAGGACAGGGTACAATCAGCCCCAGCATTTT. The chain employs TRBV7-8 and TRBJ1-5; 8 bases are a match to TRBD1. Germline CDR1 is SGHVS and CDR2 is FQNEAQ. The V segment lost 5 bases and the J segment 3 bases; nucleotides outside the gene matches: 9. CDR3 length: 16 residues.

The chain joins TRBV6-6 to TRBJ2-7; 9 bases align to TRBD1. Germline-derived CDR1 and CDR2 are MNHNY and SVGAGI (reference sequence). The J segment lost 4 bases and the V segment lost 6 bases, leaving 4 bases of the junction unmatched. The CDR3 contains 13 residues. The CDR3 reads CASSSGQGYEQYF. The CDR3 bases are TGTGCCAGCAGCTCCGGACAGGGGTACGAGCAGTACTTC.

As regards this clone: An end of the junction does not agree with germline; a read error may underlie this. The chain has TRBV10-3 and TRBJ2-5; D is possibly TRBD1 (5 bases). Looked up from germline, CDR1 is ENHRY and CDR2 is SYGVKD. The CDR3 sequence is 14 residues long. DNA of the CDR3: TGTGCCATCAGTGGGGGCGTCGGCCAAAAGACCCAGTACTTC. Amino acid sequence: CAISGGVGQKTQYF.

The CDR3 region is CASSLGLQRGNYEQYF. CDR3 in DNA: TGCGCCAGCAGCTTGGGCCTTCAGCGGGGAAACTACGAGCAGTACTTC. The V call is TRBV5-1, the J call TRBJ2-7; TRBD2 aligns across 7 bases. Germline CDR1 is SGHRS and CDR2 is YFSETQ. This CDR3 is 16 amino acids long. Trimming cost V 0 bases and J 3 bases; bases outside gene matches: 9.

V usage is TRBV19 and J usage is TRBJ1-5; D gene unclear. The CDR3 has 15 residues. Trimming pared 8 bases from V and 1 base from J, leaving 15 bases between. CDR1 is LNHDA, CDR2 SQIVND, per germline (reference sequence). The CDR3 reads CASRNLAGSNQPQHF. The CDR3 DNA sequence: TGTGCCAGTCGCAACTTGGCAGGCAGCAATCAGCCCCAGCATTTT.

This clone has only one observation. The chain couples TRBV5-1 to TRBJ2-5; tentatively, D is TRBD1 (7 bases). This CDR3 is 17 amino acids long. The V end lost 3 bases, the J end lost 4 bases, and 22 bases lay between the germline ends. Germline assignment: CDR1 SGHRS and CDR2 YFSETQ. This CDR3 is CASSSGGGGRDTETQYF. The CDR3 region has the DNA TGCGCCAGCAGCTCCGGAGGGGGCGGAAGGGACACAGAGACCCAGTACTTC.

The chain employs TRBV29-1 and TRBJ1-2, with 10 bases matching TRBD1. V shed 3 bases, J shed 6 bases, and the junction held 1 base outside the gene matches. The CDR3 has 12 amino acids. Germline CDR1 is SQVTM and CDR2 is ANQGSEA. The CDR3 DNA sequence: TGCAGCGTTGACGGGACAGGGGATGGCTACACCTTC. Its translation is CSVDGTGDGYTF.